This T cell receptor beta chain was captured in a study of blood T cell repertoires in COVID-19. Original handling: Estimated nucleated cell counts came from reference gene primer amplification. TCRdb's table, derived via immunoSEQ multiplex PCR, lists solely in-frame clones and lacks some. For V, J and clone size, that table is used; D and trimming come from the DNA. The top ten clones hold 0.97% of a sample with fewer than 500,000 clones, over 75% of them seen once. Adults between about 18 and 95 years of age took part from under 30 US areas. Cohort assignment relied on participant-reported clinical history. The junction had 8 bases not matched to a gene; V was cut back by 0 bases and J by 9 bases. Germline lookup yields CDR1 MNHEY and CDR2 SVGAGI. This CDR3 has 16 residues.

The chain links TRBV6-5 to TRBJ1-6, with TRBD1 matching over 7 bases. The sequenced material came from PBMCs or T cells enriched from blood (not recorded which). The receptor was derived from a woman aged 25 to 39 with acute COVID-19. The CDR3 spells CASSYSIGQVGSPLHF. DNA for the CDR3: TGTGCCAGCAGTTACTCAATCGGACAGGTCGGTTCACCCCTCCACTTT.